Shown below are 20 T cell receptor beta chains from a single sample sequenced in a study of blood T cell repertoires in COVID-19. Sequenced by immunoSEQ multiplex PCR; TCRdb stores in-frame clones only, minus some. Among 26,000 or so clones listed, around 90% were seen once. The sample comprised peripheral blood. The source of these receptors is a human donor in a cohort sampled during active COVID-19.

The V gene is TRBV12-3 or TRBV12-4, the J gene TRBJ2-2; a weak D match, TRBD1 (6 bases). The V end lost 4 bases, the J end lost 5 bases, and 8 bases lay between the germline ends. The CDR3 is 13 amino acids. The DNA for the CDR3 is TGTGCCAGCAGTTATGGGACAACCGGGGAGCTGTTTTTT. Amino acid sequence: CASSYGTTGELFF.

The rearrangement uses TRBV5-1 and TRBJ2-3; TRBD1 matches at 8 bases. The CDR3 length is 14 residues. Looked up from germline, CDR1 is SGHRS and CDR2 is YFSETQ. The junction had 3 bases not matched to a gene; V was cut back by 4 bases and J by 2 bases. As DNA, the CDR3 is TGCGCCAGCAGCCCAGGGGGCCCCACAGATACGCAGTATTTT. Translating gives CASSPGGPTDTQYF.

This clone occurred a few times. The chain uses TRBV4-3 and TRBJ2-2, with D unresolved. Germline-derived CDR1 and CDR2 are LGHNA and YSLEER. Between the trimmed V and J ends, which lost 0 bases and 7 bases, there was a span of 9 bases. There are 14 residues in the CDR3. The chain's CDR3 is CASSQDWAGGELFF. The CDR3 DNA follows: TGCGCCAGCAGCCAAGACTGGGCCGGCGGGGAGCTGTTTTTT.

This clone was seen once. The chain carries TRBV6-6 and TRBJ2-1, with D maybe TRBD2 (5 bases). Germline loops: CDR1 MNHNY, CDR2 SVGAGI (reference sequence). The CDR3 runs 14 residues. Trimming removed 6 bases at V and 6 bases at J, with 15 bases between. Here the CDR3 DNA reads TGTGCCAGCAGCCGCGCCCGGGGTTCCAATGAGCAGTTCTTC. This codes for CASSRARGSNEQFF.

The chain uses TRBV27 and TRBJ2-7, with TRBD1 identical over 8 bases. Germline V gene sequence: CDR1 MNHEY, CDR2 SMNVEV (reference sequence). The CDR3 totals 17 residues. Trimming removed 5 bases from V and 3 bases from J; junction bases left unmatched: 15. Written as DNA, the CDR3 is TGTGCCAGCAGTCCAACAAAAACCGGGACAGGAGGCTACGAGCAGTACTTC. This gives the protein CASSPTKTGTGGYEQYF.

The V and J genes are TRBV12-3 or TRBV12-4 and TRBJ1-2; D might be TRBD1 (5 bases). Deletions cut 1 base from V and 7 bases from J, with 10 bases between. This CDR3 spans 13 amino acids. CDR3: CASSLGRVAGYTF. CDR3 coding DNA: TGTGCCAGCAGTTTAGGCAGGGTCGCTGGCTACACCTTC.

V gene TRBV24-1 combines with J gene TRBJ1-5, with 10 bases aligning to TRBD1. Per the germline V gene, CDR1 is KGHDR and CDR2 is SFDVKD. With V trimmed by 4 bases and J by 9 bases, 11 bases remained unmatched. This CDR3 is built from 16 residues. The CDR3 DNA sequence: TGTGCCACCAGTGACACCGGGACAGGGGCTCTCGGGCCCCAGCATTTT. This encodes CATSDTGTGALGPQHF.

This chain links TRBV5-1 with TRBJ2-2; D may be TRBD1 (5 bases). V was cut by 0 bases and J by 6 bases, with 15 bases left in between. The CDR3 has 16 residues. Germline V gives CDR1 SGHRS, CDR2 YFSETQ. CDR3 DNA sequence: TGCGCCAGCAGCTTGGTTGGCCCCAGGGCTCCCGGGGAGCTGTTTTTT. It encodes CASSLVGPRAPGELFF.

The chain uses TRBV19 and TRBJ1-1; 7 nucleotides line up with TRBD1. V was pared by 6 bases and J by 3 bases, with 13 bases of the junction left unmatched. Germline loops: CDR1 LNHDA, CDR2 SQIVND (reference sequence). The CDR3 contains 16 residues. The CDR3: CASRPTRARGDTEAFF. CDR3 bases: TGTGCCAGTAGACCGACCAGGGCCAGGGGGGACACTGAAGCTTTCTTT. Together with reference TRBV19 and TRBJ1-1, the CDR3 gives the full variable domain: DGGITQSPKYLFRKEGQNVTLSCEQNLNHDAMYWYRQDPGQGLRLIYYSQIVNDFQKGDIAEGYSVSREKKESFPLTVTSAQKNPTAFYLCASRPTRARGDTEAFFGQGTRLTVV.

This rearrangement joins TRBV7-2 to TRBJ1-1; possibly TRBD1 for D (5 bases). The germline V and J ends were trimmed by 1 base and 2 bases, with 8 bases remaining between them. Germline assignment: CDR1 SGHTA and CDR2 FQGNSA. The CDR3 is 14 amino acids. CDR3 sequence (DNA): TGTGCCAGCAGCTTAGTGGGGGGAAACACTGAAGCTTTCTTT. This encodes CASSLVGGNTEAFF.

The J gene is TRBJ2-2, the V gene TRBV7-2, with D unclear. This CDR3 has 12 residues. With 2 bases removed from V and 9 bases from J, the gap between germline ends came to 7 bases. The germline V gene has CDR1 SGHTA and CDR2 FQGNSA. The CDR3 loop reads CASSLNGRELFF. The CDR3 region has the DNA TGTGCCAGCAGCTTAAATGGCCGGGAGCTGTTTTTT.

The chain is built from TRBV18 and TRBJ1-6, with 7 bases aligning to TRBD1. Germline CDR1 reads KGHSH; CDR2 reads LQKENI. Trimming took 2 bases from V and 7 from J; bases not matched to a gene: 2. CDR3 length: 14 residues. For the CDR3, the DNA is TGTGCCAGCTCACCAAGACAGGGCAATTCACCCCTCCACTTT. It codes for CASSPRQGNSPLHF.

J is TRBJ1-3 and V is TRBV4-1; no clear D. Germline CDR1 MGHRA, CDR2 YSYEKL. The germline V and J ends were trimmed by 2 bases and 0 bases, with 14 bases remaining between them. The CDR3 runs 17 residues. CDR3 coding DNA: TGCGCCAGCAGCCAAACTTCCAGGCCGAGCTCTGGAAACACCATATATTTT. The encoded protein is CASSQTSRPSSGNTIYF.

This clone came up a few times. The gene calls are TRBV7-2 and TRBJ2-1; 9 nucleotides match TRBD2. The V gene end was trimmed by 5 bases and the J gene end by 8 bases; junction bases not matched to a gene: 10. The germline V gene has CDR1 SGHTA and CDR2 FQGNSA. The CDR3 spans 15 residues. The CDR3 DNA is TGTGCCAGCAGCCTGGGAGTAGCGGGAGTGTATGAGCAGTTCTTC. It encodes CASSLGVAGVYEQFF. The complete variable domain, with remaining parts taken from reference TRBV7-2 and TRBJ2-1, reads GAGVSQSPSNKVTEKGKDVELRCDPISGHTALYWYRQSLGQGLEFLIYFQGNSAPDKSGLPSDRFSAERTGGSVSTLTIQRTQQEDSAVYLCASSLGVAGVYEQFFGPGTRLTVL.

This rearrangement joins TRBV27 to TRBJ2-3; 8 bases fit TRBD2. The trim removed 5 bases at V and 6 bases at J, leaving 7 bases unmatched. The CDR3 length is 14 residues. Germline V CDR1 and CDR2: MNHEY, SMNVEV (reference sequence). The CDR3: CASSGLASGDTQYF. CDR3 coding DNA: TGTGCCAGCAGTGGACTAGCCTCAGGGGATACGCAGTATTTT.

The rearrangement uses TRBV7-9 and TRBJ2-1; possible D gene TRBD1, 6 bases. The CDR3 length is 13 residues. Germline values: CDR1 SEHNR, CDR2 FQNEAQ (reference sequence). V was shortened by 3 bases and J by 7 bases, with 10 bases between the two germline ends. Here the CDR3 DNA reads TGTGCCAGCAGCTTGACAAGGGGGAATGAGCAGTTCTTC. As protein: CASSLTRGNEQFF. Based on the CDR3 plus reference TRBV7-9 and TRBJ2-1, the full variable domain is DTGVSQNPRHKITKRGQNVTFRCDPISEHNRLYWYRQTLGQGPEFLTYFQNEAQLEKSRLLSDRFSAERPKGSFSTLEIQRTEQGDSAMYLCASSLTRGNEQFFGPGTRLTVL.

The rearrangement joins TRBV19 to TRBJ2-7; tentative D call: TRBD1 (6 bases). CDR1 and CDR2 from the germline V gene are LNHDA and SQIVND (reference sequence). This CDR3 contains 14 residues. V lost 6 bases and J lost 2, with 14 bases in between. CDR3 loop: CASSQQGLPYEQYF. CDR3 DNA sequence: TGTGCCAGTAGCCAACAGGGTCTCCCCTACGAGCAGTACTTC.

The chain couples TRBV7-9 to TRBJ2-1, with 8 bases aligning to TRBD1. The CDR3 extends over 16 amino acids. The V gene's germline CDR1 is SEHNR and CDR2 FQNEAQ (reference sequence). Trimming cost V 5 bases and J 6 bases; bases outside gene matches: 12. CDR3 coding DNA: TGTGCCAGCAGCGAACCCACAGGGGGTTTGGGCAATGAGCAGTTCTTC. This gives the protein CASSEPTGGLGNEQFF.

The V and J genes are TRBV10-3 and TRBJ2-1, with a tentative D call TRBD1 (5 bases). Germline assignment: CDR1 ENHRY and CDR2 SYGVKD. V lost 0 bases to trimming and J lost 5 bases, with 8 bases between them. The CDR3 has 14 amino acids. Written as DNA, the CDR3 is TGTGCCATCAGTGAGTCGTCCAGGGACAATGAGCAGTTCTTC. Amino acids: CAISESSRDNEQFF.

The V gene is TRBV3-1 (or the pseudogene TRBV3-2), the J gene TRBJ2-3, with 9 bases aligning to TRBD1. From germline, CDR1 is LGHDT and CDR2 YNNKEL (reference sequence). The CDR3 runs 15 residues. The J segment lost 4 bases and the V segment lost 6 bases, leaving 8 bases of the junction unmatched. CDR3 coding DNA: TGTGCCAGCAGTAGGGACAGGGAGGGGGCAGATACGCAGTATTTT. This gives the protein CASSRDREGADTQYF.